Listed here are 18 T cell receptor beta chains from one sample, sequenced in a study of shared clonotypes between healthy human individuals. Clones were read by immunoSEQ multiplex PCR, and TCRdb kept only the in-frame ones, dropping some. This sample has just over 2,000,000 clones, with 90% to 95% found just once. Sequencing used naive CD4+ T cells sorted from blood. Subset given: CD45RA+ positively selected. The receptors originated from a man between 18 and 29 years old in good health.

This clone has only a few counts. The chain employs TRBV7-2 and TRBJ2-7, with 8 positions matching TRBD1. Germline CDR1 is SGHTA and CDR2 is FQGNSA. This CDR3 contains 14 residues. Trimming at V came to 3 bases and at J to 6 bases, leaving 7 bases not matched to a gene. CDR3 DNA: TGTGCCAGCAGCTTCAGACAGGGGAGTTTCGAGCAGTACTTC. Protein product: CASSFRQGSFEQYF. Full variable domain (rest looked up from reference TRBV7-2 and TRBJ2-7): GAGVSQSPSNKVTEKGKDVELRCDPISGHTALYWYRQSLGQGLEFLIYFQGNSAPDKSGLPSDRFSAERTGGSVSTLTIQRTQQEDSAVYLCASSFRQGSFEQYFGPGTRLTVT.

This clone has only one observation. V usage is TRBV19 and J usage is TRBJ2-6; 10 bases fit TRBD1. The CDR3 runs 18 residues. Germline assignment: CDR1 LNHDA and CDR2 SQIVND (reference sequence). V shed 1 base and J 3 bases; nucleotides not matched to a gene: 6. CDR3 nucleotide sequence: TGTGCCAGTAGTATAGGGGGACAGGGGTTTTATGGGGCCAACGTCCTGACTTTC. It codes for CASSIGGQGFYGANVLTF.

This rearrangement joins TRBV7-9 to TRBJ1-5; 10 nucleotides line up with TRBD1. The J segment lost 3 bases and the V segment lost 1 base, leaving 3 bases of the junction unmatched. The CDR3 spans 16 residues. Germline V gene lookup returns CDR1 SEHNR and CDR2 FQNEAQ (reference sequence). In DNA, the CDR3 is TGTGCCAGCAGCTTAGGGGGGACAGGGGTCAATCAGCCCCAGCATTTT. As protein: CASSLGGTGVNQPQHF.

V gene TRBV6-1 combines with J gene TRBJ2-7; the D gene is possibly TRBD1 (6 bases). This CDR3 has 14 residues. Trimming removed 4 bases from V and 2 bases from J, with 12 bases in between. Germline assignment: CDR1 MNHNS and CDR2 SASEGT. Here the CDR3 DNA reads TGTGCCAGCAGTGTACAGGGTGCCGCCTACGAGCAGTACTTC. It codes for CASSVQGAAYEQYF.

This clone was seen only once. The chain recombines TRBV18 with TRBJ2-1; 7 bases fit TRBD2. Germline assignment: CDR1 KGHSH and CDR2 LQKENI. CDR3 length: 16 residues. The trim removed 3 bases at V and 9 bases at J, leaving 14 bases unmatched. The CDR3 protein is CASSPILAGTMGEQFF. Written as DNA, the CDR3 is TGTGCCAGCTCACCGATTTTGGCAGGGACTATGGGTGAGCAGTTCTTC.

The chain couples TRBV9 to TRBJ1-2; D unresolved. Between the trimmed V and J ends, which lost 0 bases and 9 bases, there was a span of 12 bases. Germline CDR1 is SGDLS and CDR2 is YYNGEE. The CDR3 is 13 amino acids. CDR3 sequence: CASSVGFRARYTF. The CDR3 DNA follows: TGTGCCAGCAGCGTAGGGTTTAGGGCTCGCTACACCTTC.

This clone appeared a single time. This may come from a read error, since a much larger clone is one base off. The genes are TRBV18 and TRBJ1-1; maybe TRBD1 (5 bases). The CDR3 is made up of 14 amino acids. CDR1 and CDR2 from the germline V gene are KGHSH and LQKENI. CDR3 DNA: TGTGCCGGCTCGTCGGGACTTCTGAACACTGAAGCTTTCTTT. It encodes CAGSSGLLNTEAFF.

In the case of this clone: This CDR3 is also generated by other DNA sequences in the sample. This rearrangement joins TRBV30 to TRBJ1-6; 7 bases map to TRBD1. The CDR3 covers 13 residues. Germline V gene data show CDR1 as GTSNPN and CDR2 as SVGIG (reference sequence). V was pared by 1 base and J by 7 bases, with 1 base of the junction left unmatched. The CDR3 reads CAWSEQGNSPLHF. Written as DNA, the CDR3 is TGTGCCTGGAGTGAACAGGGGAATTCACCCCTCCACTTT.

The chain combines TRBV4-1 with TRBJ2-4, with 7 bases fitting TRBD2. The CDR3 contains 15 residues. CDR1 and CDR2 from the germline V gene are MGHRA and YSYEKL. Trimming at V came to 2 bases and at J to 6 bases, leaving 7 bases not matched to a gene. The CDR3 reads CASSQMGLNLNIQYF. The DNA for the CDR3 is TGCGCCAGCAGCCAAATGGGACTAAATTTAAACATTCAGTACTTC.

V is TRBV5-4 and J is TRBJ2-5; the D is unclear. Germline CDR1 is SGHNT and CDR2 is YYREEE (reference sequence). V was clipped by 3 bases and J by 0 bases, with 3 bases between them. The CDR3 runs 12 residues. CDR3 in DNA: TGTGCCAGCAGCTGGGACCAAGAGACCCAGTACTTC. This sequence encodes CASSWDQETQYF.

This chain uses TRBV18 with TRBJ2-3; D possibly matches TRBD1 or TRBD2 (6 bases each). Germline V gene lookup returns CDR1 KGHSH and CDR2 LQKENI. This CDR3 has 19 residues. V dropped 3 bases and J dropped 2 bases, with 24 bases sitting between them. CDR3 in DNA: TGTGCCAGCTCACCTTTCGATCCGGGGGCGGCAAGTTACACAGATACGCAGTATTTT. It specifies CASSPFDPGAASYTDTQYF.

The chain combines TRBV2 with TRBJ1-1; TRBD1 might be the D (5 bases). V was clipped by 8 bases and J by 1 base, with 11 bases between them. The CDR3 runs to 13 residues. CDR1 is SNHLY, CDR2 FYNNEI, per germline. In DNA, the CDR3 is TGTGCCAGCGCGGGACTATCGAACACTGAAGCTTTCTTT. As protein: CASAGLSNTEAFF.

The V gene is TRBV10-3, the J gene TRBJ1-2; D gene ambiguous. From germline, CDR1 is ENHRY and CDR2 SYGVKD. Trimming removed 0 bases from V and 8 bases from J, with 13 bases in between. CDR3 length: 14 amino acids. CDR3 protein: CAISESRGPGGYTF. CDR3 in DNA: TGTGCCATCAGTGAGTCTCGAGGCCCGGGCGGCTACACCTTC.

The V gene is TRBV18, the J gene TRBJ2-7, with D perhaps matching TRBD2 (5 bases). This CDR3 contains 12 residues. Trimming removed 8 bases at V and 3 bases at J, with 11 bases between. Germline V lookup: CDR1 KGHSH, CDR2 LQKENI. DNA for the CDR3: TGTGCCAGCGGCGGGTTATACTACGAGCAGTACTTC. It specifies CASGGLYYEQYF.

This clone appeared a single time. V usage is TRBV11-3 and J usage is TRBJ2-7; D ambiguous. CDR3 length: 14 amino acids. Germline CDR1 is SGHNT and CDR2 is YENEEA. Trimming cost V 0 bases and J 7 bases, with 13 bases left between them. The DNA for the CDR3 is TGTGCCAGCAGCTTAGACGGCCACCTGGATGAGCAGTACTTC. Amino acid sequence: CASSLDGHLDEQYF.

The genes are TRBV4-1 and TRBJ2-2, with a weak D call TRBD1 (5 bases). The CDR3 has 15 amino acids. Trimming left V 3 bases short and J 2 bases short, with 10 bases between. Germline V gene lookup returns CDR1 MGHRA and CDR2 YSYEKL. The CDR3 here is CASSHGQGNTGELFF. The CDR3, as DNA: TGCGCCAGCAGCCATGGCCAGGGTAACACCGGGGAGCTGTTTTTT.

V is TRBV21-1 and J is TRBJ2-7; the DNA was not compared with TRBD2, the D call given in the table. TRBV21-1 is shown as a pseudogene. This CDR3 has 18 amino acids. The CDR3 DNA follows: TGTGCCAGCAGCCTAAGGTTCCCAGGGGAGGGAGAAGCCTACGAGCAGTACTTC. Translating it yields CASSLRFPGEGEAYEQYF.

The chain combines TRBV6-6 with TRBJ2-6; D perhaps matches TRBD1 (5 bases). CDR1 MNHNY and CDR2 SVGAGI come from the germline V gene (reference sequence). The CDR3 loop spans 16 amino acids. Trimming took off 6 bases at V and 4 bases at J, with 16 bases between the two ends. The DNA of the CDR3 is TGTGCCAGCAGCCACGCGCAGGGATCCGGGGCCAACGTCCTGACTTTC. It translates to CASSHAQGSGANVLTF.